Presented here are 31 T cell receptor beta chains from one specimen sequenced in a study of cytomegalovirus exposure and HLA in healthy donors. It was with 60 Vbeta and 13 Jbeta primers that the PCR ran. This table comes from immunoSEQ multiplex PCR, and its TCRdb copy is limited to in-frame clones, with some not included. The sample has about 140,000 clones; roughly 75% are singletons. The sequenced sample consisted of PBMCs. Source of these receptors: a female donor in good health and CMV-seronegative.

V gene TRBV27 combines with J gene TRBJ2-1; 10 bases match TRBD2. V lost 5 bases to trimming and J lost 9 bases; unmatched junction nucleotides: 7. The CDR3 totals 14 residues. Looked up from germline, CDR1 is MNHEY and CDR2 is SMNVEV (reference sequence). CDR3 in amino acids: CASSRAGGPGEQFF. In DNA, the CDR3 is TGTGCCAGCAGTAGAGCGGGAGGGCCAGGTGAGCAGTTCTTC.

The chain is built from TRBV5-1 and TRBJ1-2, with 9 positions matching TRBD1. Germline CDR1 and CDR2: SGHRS and YFSETQ. The CDR3 spans 16 residues. V gave up 4 bases and J gave up 5 bases; unmatched junction bases: 12. The CDR3 spells CASSRPMGGQGYGYTF. CDR3 in DNA: TGCGCCAGCAGCCGCCCAATGGGGGGACAGGGTTATGGCTACACCTTC.

This clone appeared a single time. The J gene is TRBJ1-2, the V gene TRBV2, with TRBD1 as a possible D gene (6 bases). The CDR3 is 14 residues long. Per the germline V gene, CDR1 is SNHLY and CDR2 is FYNNEI. V lost 8 bases and J 5 bases, leaving 18 bases between the germline ends. The CDR3 loop is CASVRTVLGYGYTF. The CDR3, as DNA: TGTGCCAGCGTGAGGACAGTTTTGGGGTATGGCTACACCTTC.

The chain is built from TRBV21-1 and TRBJ2-1; TRBD1 is taken as the D call from the table, unchecked against the DNA. TRBV21-1 corresponds to a pseudogene. CDR3 length equals 14 residues. The CDR3 region is CASVWSGFYNEQFF. In DNA, the CDR3 is TGTGCCAGCGTTTGGTCAGGCTTCTACAATGAGCAGTTCTTC.

This chain joins TRBV5-1 and TRBJ1-3; D is ambiguous. Germline CDR1 reads SGHRS; CDR2 reads YFSETQ. The CDR3 totals 14 residues. Trimming pared 0 bases from V and 7 bases from J, leaving 11 bases between. CDR3 nucleotide sequence: TGCGCCAGCAGCTTGGCCGGTGCTGATAACACCATATATTTT. This translates into CASSLAGADNTIYF.

This clone was counted only a few times. This chain joins TRBV30 and TRBJ1-1; unclear D gene. Germline V gives CDR1 GTSNPN, CDR2 SVGIG (reference sequence). V shed 4 bases and J shed 5 bases, with 20 bases lying between them. This CDR3 is built from 15 residues. CDR3 in DNA: TGTGCCTGGAAGGCGAGTTTCGGCAGGTTGACTGAAGCTTTCTTT. Protein sequence: CAWKASFGRLTEAFF. Full variable domain (missing parts from reference TRBV30 and TRBJ1-1): SQTIHQWPATLVQPVGSPLSLECTVEGTSNPNLYWYRQAAGRGLQLLFYSVGIGQISSEVPQNLSASRPQDRQFILSSKKLLLSDSGFYLCAWKASFGRLTEAFFGQGTRLTVV.

The rearrangement links TRBV4-1 to TRBJ2-7; no clear D gene. Germline CDR1 and CDR2: MGHRA and YSYEKL. The CDR3 spans 15 residues. V was cut by 0 bases and J by 3 bases, with 12 bases left in between. The CDR3 DNA sequence: TGCGCCAGCAGCCAAGAGGCACATCAGTACTACGAGCAGTACTTC. Translation: CASSQEAHQYYEQYF.

V and J are TRBV5-6 and TRBJ2-1; 8 bases match TRBD1. The junction had 5 bases not matched to a gene; V was cut back by 1 base and J by 2 bases. The V gene's germline CDR1 is SGHDT and CDR2 YYEEEE. There are 16 residues in the CDR3. The CDR3 DNA reads TGTGCCAGCAGCTTGATCACAGGGGGACCCTACAATGAGCAGTTCTTC. Its protein is CASSLITGGPYNEQFF.

This chain joins TRBV30 and TRBJ1-2; D unresolved. Germline assignment: CDR1 GTSNPN and CDR2 SVGIG (reference sequence). The V end was cut by 2 bases, the J end by 7 bases, with 8 bases between. The CDR3 is 11 amino acids. The CDR3 nucleotides read TGTGCCTGGAGTTGGGCTGGTGGCTACACCTTC. It translates to CAWSWAGGYTF.

This clone was found a few times. V usage is TRBV6-5 and J usage is TRBJ1-2; 7 positions agree with TRBD1. J gave up 1 base and V 5 bases, and 7 bases lay outside the gene matches. There are 15 residues in the CDR3. Germline loops: CDR1 MNHEY, CDR2 SVGAGI. This chain's CDR3 is CASSATGMSNYGYTF. Written as DNA, the CDR3 is TGTGCCAGCAGTGCGACAGGGATGAGTAACTATGGCTACACCTTC.

The chain carries TRBV30 and TRBJ1-2; 7 nucleotides agree with TRBD1. The V segment lost 2 bases and the J segment 2 bases; nucleotides outside the gene matches: 8. The CDR3 length is 15 residues. Looked up from germline, CDR1 is GTSNPN and CDR2 is SVGIG (reference sequence). The CDR3 nucleotides are TGTGCCTGGAGTTTGACAGGGAATGGAAACTATGGCTACACCTTC. It codes for CAWSLTGNGNYGYTF.

The J gene is TRBJ2-3, the V gene TRBV30, with a possible D match to TRBD2 (5 bases). Trimming took 0 bases from V and 1 from J, leaving 5 bases between them. The CDR3 loop spans 13 amino acids. The germline CDR1 and CDR2 sequences are GTSNPN and SVGIG (reference sequence). The CDR3 DNA reads as TGTGCCTGGAGTGTGCGGGGCACAGATACGCAGTATTTT. Amino acids: CAWSVRGTDTQYF.

This chain uses TRBV19 with TRBJ1-5, with D possibly TRBD1 on 5 matching bases. CDR1 and CDR2 from the germline V gene are LNHDA and SQIVND (reference sequence). This CDR3 region has 15 residues. Trimming took off 0 bases at V and 1 base at J, with 7 bases between the two ends. The CDR3 sequence is CASSIEGRSNQPQHF. The CDR3 DNA sequence: TGTGCCAGTAGTATAGAGGGGCGGAGCAATCAGCCCCAGCATTTT.

The V call is TRBV25-1, the J call TRBJ1-2; D is uncertain. Germline lookup yields CDR1 MGHDK and CDR2 SYGVNS. Trimming took off 0 bases at V and 8 bases at J, with 10 bases between the two ends. The CDR3 extends over 13 amino acids. In nucleotides, the CDR3 is TGTGCCAGCAGTGAATACGGGAGCTCCGGCTACACCTTC. Encoded protein: CASSEYGSSGYTF.

This sequence joins TRBV7-7 and TRBJ2-5; D gene unclear. The DNA matches TRBJ2-7 better at its end, which makes the J call doubtful. This CDR3 comprises 14 residues. Germline V lookup: CDR1 SSHAT, CDR2 FNYEAQ (reference sequence). In DNA, the CDR3 is TGTGCCAGCAGCTTAGCCGGGTTCCCCTACGAGCAGTACTTC. Protein: CASSLAGFPYEQYF.

This clone came up a few times. This rearrangement joins TRBV30 to TRBJ1-1, with D tentatively TRBD1 (6 bases). This CDR3 contains 13 residues. V lost 1 base to trimming and J lost 1 base, with 7 bases between them. Germline values: CDR1 GTSNPN, CDR2 SVGIG (reference sequence). CDR3 in amino acids: CAWSEQGNTEAFF. In nucleotides, the CDR3 is TGTGCCTGGAGTGAACAGGGGAACACTGAAGCTTTCTTT. Filled out from reference TRBV30 and TRBJ1-1, the complete variable domain reads SQTIHQWPATLVQPVGSPLSLECTVEGTSNPNLYWYRQAAGRGLQLLFYSVGIGQISSEVPQNLSASRPQDRQFILSSKKLLLSDSGFYLCAWSEQGNTEAFFGQGTRLTVV.

V and J are TRBV19 and TRBJ1-6; D gene ambiguous. This CDR3 is 13 amino acids long. Per the germline V gene, CDR1 is LNHDA and CDR2 is SQIVND (reference sequence). Trimming removed 6 bases from V and 10 bases from J, with 13 bases in between. Here the CDR3 DNA reads TGTGCCAGTAGGAATCGTGGAGAGTCACCCCTCCACTTT. Translating gives CASRNRGESPLHF.

This chain joins TRBV19 and TRBJ1-4; D gene uncertain. The CDR3 sequence is 14 residues long. V was trimmed by 2 bases and J by 8 bases, leaving 12 bases between them. Germline V gene sequence: CDR1 LNHDA, CDR2 SQIVND (reference sequence). DNA for the CDR3: TGTGCCAGTAGTATACCGGGAAGTTGGGAAAAACTGTTTTTT. Amino acid sequence: CASSIPGSWEKLFF.

The CDR3 here is CASSYSSRSDQPQHF. CDR3 bases: TGTGCCAGCAGTTACTCCTCCAGAAGCGATCAGCCCCAGCATTTT. The rearrangement uses TRBV6-6 and TRBJ1-5; D unclear. Per germline, CDR1 MNHNY and CDR2 SVGAGI (reference sequence). The V end was cut by 0 bases, the J end by 5 bases, with 11 bases between. The CDR3 length is 15 residues.

This chain joins TRBV28 and TRBJ2-2; TRBD1 matches at 10 bases. The junction had 7 bases not matched to a gene; V was cut back by 6 bases and J by 6 bases. Germline V gene data show CDR1 as MDHEN and CDR2 as SYDVKM. This CDR3 region has 15 residues. The CDR3 bases are TGTGCCAGCAGCCTGGGACAGGGGATAGCCGGGGAGCTGTTTTTT. This gives the protein CASSLGQGIAGELFF.

The V and J genes are TRBV5-1 and TRBJ1-5; D perhaps matches TRBD1 (5 bases). The CDR3 spans 16 residues. Germline CDR1 SGHRS, CDR2 YFSETQ. Trimming removed 0 bases at V and 2 bases at J, with 12 bases between. CDR3 coding DNA: TGCGCCAGCAGCTTGGACCTCTTAGGGGGCAATCAGCCCCAGCATTTT. It translates to CASSLDLLGGNQPQHF.

V is TRBV5-6 and J is TRBJ2-7; TRBD1 aligns across 11 bases. V was pared by 4 bases and J by 7 bases, with 4 bases of the junction left unmatched. Germline CDR1 SGHDT, CDR2 YYEEEE. The CDR3 is 13 amino acids. Written as DNA, the CDR3 is TGTGCCAGCAGCCGGGGGACAGGGGGTGAGCAGTACTTC. The encoded protein is CASSRGTGGEQYF. Using reference TRBV5-6 and TRBJ2-7 for the parts outside the CDR3, the full variable domain is DAGVTQSPTHLIKTRGQQVTLRCSPKSGHDTVSWYQQALGQGPQFIFQYYEEEERQRGNFPDRFSGHQFPNYSSELNVNALLLGDSALYLCASSRGTGGEQYFGPGTRLTVT.

This chain links TRBV29-1 with TRBJ2-5; 9 positions agree with TRBD1. The J call may not be correct, given that the DNA end is closer to TRBJ2-7. The CDR3 covers 13 residues. Per the germline V gene, CDR1 is SQVTM and CDR2 is ANQGSEA. CDR3 DNA: TGCAGCGTTGTGGGACAGGGAACCTACGAGCAGTACTTC. Protein: CSVVGQGTYEQYF.

The V gene is TRBV9, the J gene TRBJ2-3, with 11 bases identical to TRBD2. The CDR3 length is 19 residues. J was trimmed by 0 bases and V by 3 bases; bases with no gene match: 12. Per the germline V gene, CDR1 is SGDLS and CDR2 is YYNGEE. The DNA of the CDR3 is TGTGCCAGCAGCGGGGCGTCCGCTAGCGGGGGGAGTAGCACAGATACGCAGTATTTT. Translated, it gives CASSGASASGGSSTDTQYF.

V usage is TRBV10-3 and J usage is TRBJ2-1; TRBD2 might be the D (5 bases). CDR1 is ENHRY and CDR2 is SYGVKD in the germline V gene. Trimming took 6 bases from V and 9 from J, leaving 12 bases between them. This CDR3 region has 12 residues. The CDR3 DNA reads as TGTGCCATCAGGACCCTAGCAGCTGAGCAGTTCTTC. Its protein is CAIRTLAAEQFF.

The V and J genes are TRBV7-9 and TRBJ2-1, with 11 nucleotides matching TRBD1. Germline CDR1 is SEHNR and CDR2 is FQNEAQ (reference sequence). J gave up 9 bases and V 5 bases, and 15 bases lay outside the gene matches. This CDR3 comprises 17 residues. CDR3 sequence: CASSPQIRDRGSSEQFF. CDR3 nucleotides: TGTGCCAGCAGCCCCCAAATACGGGACAGGGGGTCTTCTGAGCAGTTCTTC. Based on the CDR3 plus reference TRBV7-9 and TRBJ2-1, the full variable domain is DTGVSQNPRHKITKRGQNVTFRCDPISEHNRLYWYRQTLGQGPEFLTYFQNEAQLEKSRLLSDRFSAERPKGSFSTLEIQRTEQGDSAMYLCASSPQIRDRGSSEQFFGPGTRLTVL.

The rearrangement links TRBV29-1 to TRBJ1-4, with a weak D call TRBD1 (5 bases). Germline CDR1 and CDR2: SQVTM and ANQGSEA. The CDR3 runs to 13 residues. V lost 6 bases and J 8 bases, leaving 16 bases between the germline ends. The chain's CDR3 is CSVVGRGGEKLFF. As DNA, the CDR3 is TGCAGCGTCGTCGGGAGGGGCGGGGAAAAACTGTTTTTT.

This CDR3 is CASSLRDTGVQYF. CDR3 sequence (DNA): TGTGCCAGCAGCCTTCGGGACACCGGGGTACAGTACTTC. The rearrangement uses TRBV7-9 and TRBJ2-4; TRBD1 is a possible D gene (6 bases). V gave up 5 bases and J gave up 13 bases, with 18 bases separating them. This CDR3 comprises 13 residues. Germline lookup yields CDR1 SEHNR and CDR2 FQNEAQ (reference sequence).

This clone has just one count. The CDR3 spells CASSLGRSSYNEQFF. CDR3 coding DNA: TGTGCCAGCTCCCTGGGGCGTTCCTCCTACAATGAGCAGTTCTTC. The chain joins TRBV27 to TRBJ2-1, with a weak D call TRBD1 (5 bases). V lost 8 bases to trimming and J lost 0 bases, with 14 bases between them. The CDR3 has 15 amino acids. Germline V CDR1 and CDR2: MNHEY, SMNVEV (reference sequence).

The rearrangement uses TRBV7-2 and TRBJ2-5; 8 positions agree with TRBD2. The germline CDR1 and CDR2 sequences are SGHTA and FQGNSA. The CDR3 is 18 residues long. V was pared by 1 base and J by 2 bases, with 12 bases of the junction left unmatched. CDR3 sequence reads: CASSLVVAGPSGQETQYF. Written as DNA, the CDR3 is TGTGCCAGCAGCTTAGTGGTAGCGGGACCCTCGGGGCAAGAGACCCAGTACTTC.

This chain joins TRBV4-2 and TRBJ1-4, with TRBD1 identical over 8 bases. Trimming removed 0 bases from V and 4 bases from J; junction bases left unmatched: 10. The CDR3 covers 18 residues. The germline V gene encodes CDR1 LGHNA and CDR2 YNFKEQ. The CDR3 region has the DNA TGTGCCAGCAGCCAAGAGGGACAGGTTGGGCTGATTAATGAAAAACTGTTTTTT. Residues: CASSQEGQVGLINEKLFF.